One sample yielded the 18 T cell receptor beta chains listed below, sequenced in a study of cytomegalovirus exposure and HLA in healthy donors. Primers for the PCR totalled 60 Vbeta and 13 Jbeta. The assay was immunoSEQ multiplex PCR, and TCRdb's table has in-frame clones only and misses some. In the table there are some 170,000 clones, roughly 85% of which are singletons. Sequenced input: PBMCs. Receptors were obtained from a woman in her 50s in good health and CMV-seronegative.

The chain recombines TRBV10-3 with TRBJ2-7; the D gene is possibly TRBD2 (7 bases). This CDR3 is 16 amino acids long. Germline CDR1 reads ENHRY; CDR2 reads SYGVKD. V was shortened by 0 bases and J by 5 bases, with 17 bases between the two germline ends. The CDR3 protein is CAISESDGSGGHEQYF. CDR3 nucleotide sequence: TGTGCCATCAGTGAGTCGGACGGTTCGGGGGGCCACGAGCAGTACTTC.

V and J are TRBV5-1 and TRBJ2-5, with 12 positions matching TRBD2. Trimming at V came to 4 bases and at J to 4 bases, leaving 5 bases not matched to a gene. Germline CDR1 SGHRS, CDR2 YFSETQ. There are 15 residues in the CDR3. The CDR3: CASSAGTSGLETQYF. CDR3 nucleotide sequence: TGCGCCAGCAGCGCCGGGACTAGCGGGCTAGAGACCCAGTACTTC. Full variable domain (outside the CDR3, taken from reference TRBV5-1 and TRBJ2-5): KAGVTQTPRYLIKTRGQQVTLSCSPISGHRSVSWYQQTPGQGLQFLFEYFSETQRNKGNFPGRFSGRQFSNSRSEMNVSTLELGDSALYLCASSAGTSGLETQYFGPGTRLLVL.

This chain connects TRBV28 to TRBJ1-3; no reliable D call. CDR3 length: 15 amino acids. Germline CDR1 and CDR2: MDHEN and SYDVKM. V lost 4 bases and J 1 base, leaving 11 bases between the germline ends. CDR3 sequence reads: CASSSPPRSGNTIYF. In nucleotides, the CDR3 is TGTGCCAGCAGTTCCCCTCCGAGATCTGGAAACACCATATATTTT.

The V gene is TRBV14, the J gene TRBJ2-7, with D possibly TRBD2 on 5 matching bases. The ends were cut back, 2 bases at V and 3 bases at J, with 8 bases in the middle. There are 13 residues in the CDR3. Looked up from germline, CDR1 is SGHDN and CDR2 is FVKESK. The CDR3 is CASSQSGNYEQYF. The CDR3 DNA follows: TGTGCCAGCAGCCAATCCGGGAACTACGAGCAGTACTTC.

The chain uses TRBV5-1 and TRBJ1-6; D is perhaps TRBD1 (6 bases). Germline V gene sequence: CDR1 SGHRS, CDR2 YFSETQ. The CDR3 runs 15 residues. The germline V and J ends were trimmed by 3 bases and 5 bases, with 12 bases remaining between them. The CDR3 region has the DNA TGCGCCAGCAGCTGGGGGGGCCGGAATAATTCACCCCTCCACTTT. It yields the protein CASSWGGRNNSPLHF.

J is TRBJ1-1 and V is TRBV19; 7 positions match TRBD1. Germline V gene lookup returns CDR1 LNHDA and CDR2 SQIVND (reference sequence). This CDR3 spans 12 amino acids. Losses at the gene ends were 7 bases for V and 4 bases for J; bases not matched to a gene: 3. CDR3 DNA sequence: TGTGCCAGTACCCGACAGGGCACTGAAGCTTTCTTT. It encodes CASTRQGTEAFF.

This clone was counted between two and nine times. V is TRBV4-3 and J is TRBJ1-4, with TRBD1 as a possible D gene (6 bases). The germline V gene has CDR1 LGHNA and CDR2 YSLEER. This CDR3 spans 17 amino acids. V lost 0 bases and J lost 8, with 19 bases in between. The CDR3 nucleotides read TGCGCCAGCAGCCAAGAGTGGTGGGCAGGGGCAGGGGAAAAACTGTTTTTT. As protein: CASSQEWWAGAGEKLFF.

CDR3 sequence: CASSLDQVNTEAFF. The CDR3 nucleotides are TGTGCCAGCAGCTTAGACCAGGTGAACACTGAAGCTTTCTTT. The chain carries TRBV11-3 and TRBJ1-1; D unclear. Germline CDR1 and CDR2: SGHNT and YENEEA. The V end was cut by 0 bases, the J end by 0 bases, with 5 bases between. The CDR3 sequence is 14 residues long.

The chain uses TRBV28 and TRBJ1-5, with D possibly TRBD1 on 5 matching bases. This CDR3 is 13 amino acids long. V shed 3 bases and J shed 4 bases, with 7 bases lying between them. CDR1 and CDR2 from the germline V gene are MDHEN and SYDVKM. CDR3 nucleotides: TGTGCCAGCAGTTTTTCAGGGAATCAGCCCCAGCATTTT. Translating gives CASSFSGNQPQHF. The entire variable domain, with the rest obtained from reference TRBV28 and TRBJ1-5, is as follows: DVKVTQSSRYLVKRTGEKVFLECVQDMDHENMFWYRQDPGLGLRLIYFSYDVKMKEKGDIPEGYSVSREKKERFSLILESASTNQTSMYLCASSFSGNQPQHFGDGTRLSIL.

The chain uses TRBV5-6 and TRBJ2-7; possibly TRBD1 for D (6 bases). V lost 4 bases and J 0 bases, leaving 14 bases between the germline ends. CDR3 length equals 15 residues. Germline V gene data show CDR1 as SGHDT and CDR2 as YYEEEE. The CDR3: CASSATDRFSYEQYF. CDR3 nucleotides: TGTGCCAGCAGCGCGACTGACAGGTTCTCCTACGAGCAGTACTTC.

The gene calls are TRBV7-2 and TRBJ2-7; TRBD1 agrees at 9 bases. The V gene end was trimmed by 8 bases and the J gene end by 0 bases; junction bases not matched to a gene: 8. From germline, CDR1 is SGHTA and CDR2 FQGNSA. The CDR3 spans 15 residues. This CDR3 reads CASAPGTGRSYEQYF. CDR3 DNA: TGTGCCAGCGCCCCCGGGACAGGGCGCTCCTACGAGCAGTACTTC.

This clone was detected only once. The chain employs TRBV10-1 and TRBJ1-1, with D possibly being TRBD1 (5 bases). The V end lost 4 bases, the J end lost 0 bases, and 24 bases lay between the germline ends. The CDR3 has 19 residues. Germline V gene sequence: CDR1 WNHNN, CDR2 SYGVQD (reference sequence). CDR3 bases: TGCGCCAGCAGTGCCGGCGGGGGGTTTCTCTTTCTGGTGAACACTGAAGCTTTCTTT. Protein sequence: CASSAGGGFLFLVNTEAFF.

V and J are TRBV19 and TRBJ1-2; 7 nucleotides align to TRBD1. In germline, CDR1 is LNHDA, CDR2 SQIVND (reference sequence). The CDR3 runs to 15 residues. J lost 4 bases, V lost 3 bases, and 8 bases had no gene match. The CDR3 protein is CASSIGPGGAYGYTF. The CDR3 region has the DNA TGTGCCAGTAGTATTGGGCCAGGGGGTGCCTATGGCTACACCTTC.

The genes are TRBV4-2 and TRBJ2-3; 10 bases are shared with TRBD2. The germline CDR1 and CDR2 sequences are LGHNA and YNFKEQ. The CDR3 contains 16 residues. The junction had 4 bases not matched to a gene; V was cut back by 0 bases and J by 4 bases. CDR3 DNA sequence: TGTGCCAGCAGCCAAGAAACTAGCGGGACGCCAGATACGCAGTATTTT. Its protein is CASSQETSGTPDTQYF.

The chain uses TRBV7-6 and TRBJ2-4; 10 bases map to TRBD2. The CDR3 totals 19 residues. Looked up from germline, CDR1 is SGHVS and CDR2 is FNYEAQ. The ends lost 3 bases at V and 0 bases at J; junction bases unmatched: 11. The CDR3 region has the DNA TGTGCCAGCAGCTTTACTAGCGGGACCCTTGGGTTAGCCAAAAACATTCAGTACTTC. As protein: CASSFTSGTLGLAKNIQYF.

This clone was detected ten times or more. This sequence joins TRBV5-6 and TRBJ1-1; TRBD1 might be the D (6 bases). The V gene lost 3 bases and the J gene lost 10 bases, with 25 bases spanning the gap. The CDR3 is made up of 16 amino acids. Germline V gene sequence: CDR1 SGHDT, CDR2 YYEEEE. CDR3 amino acids: CASSWILGADTSAAFF. For the CDR3, the DNA is TGTGCCAGCAGCTGGATTTTGGGGGCAGACACTTCGGCAGCTTTCTTT.

The chain combines TRBV14 with TRBJ1-1; D ambiguous. Trimming left V 1 base short and J 4 bases short, with 7 bases between. The CDR3 extends over 13 amino acids. CDR1 is SGHDN and CDR2 is FVKESK in the germline V gene. The CDR3, as DNA: TGTGCCAGCAGCCAAGGCGGAGCCACTGAAGCTTTCTTT. It translates to CASSQGGATEAFF. The full variable domain, with the rest looked up from reference TRBV14 and TRBJ1-1, is EAGVTQFPSHSVIEKGQTVTLRCDPISGHDNLYWYRRVMGKEIKFLLHFVKESKQDESGMPNNRFLAERTGGTYSTLKVQPAELEDSGVYFCASSQGGATEAFFGQGTRLTVV.

For the CDR3, the DNA is TGTGCCAGCAGCCAAGACAGGTCGGCAAAATATGGCTACACCTTC. This gives the protein CASSQDRSAKYGYTF. The V and J genes are TRBV14 and TRBJ1-2; D gene uncertain. The CDR3 totals 15 residues. Germline CDR1 and CDR2: SGHDN and FVKESK. V was shortened by 0 bases and J by 5 bases, with 13 bases between the two germline ends.